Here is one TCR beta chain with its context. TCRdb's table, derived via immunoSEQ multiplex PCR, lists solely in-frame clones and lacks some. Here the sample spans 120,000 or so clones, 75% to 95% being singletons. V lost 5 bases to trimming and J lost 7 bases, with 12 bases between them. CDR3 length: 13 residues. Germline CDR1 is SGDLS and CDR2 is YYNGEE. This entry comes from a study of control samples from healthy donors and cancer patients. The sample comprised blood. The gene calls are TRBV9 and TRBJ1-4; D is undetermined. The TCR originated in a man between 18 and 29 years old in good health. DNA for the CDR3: TGTGCCAGCAGTCCGCCGACCGGTGAAAAACTGTTTTTT. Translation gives CASSPPTGEKLFF.